The clone carrying this T cell receptor beta chain occurred many times. Its antigen remains unidentified. Disease lasting under 3 months, a NOSPECS grade of at least 4, and a Clinical Activity Score of at least 3 were features of the ophthalmopathy patients. Clinical symptoms, serum thyroxine and TRAb, thyroid ultrasound and orbital computed tomography together formed the diagnostic basis. The CDR3 length is 11 residues. Germline loops: CDR1 DFQATT, CDR2 SNEGSKA (reference sequence). The germline V and J ends were trimmed by 6 bases and 8 bases, with 10 bases remaining between them. The data belong to a study of T cells in Graves' hyperthyroidism and ophthalmopathy. Study-wide findings and caveats: Also found in blood were most expanded thyroid clonotypes above 0.001. The model predicted ophthalmopathy a median approximately seven months before onset.

Amplified regions were TCR beta CDR3 sequences from RNA transcripts. HTBI primers were used for first-round RT-PCR of the TCR CDR3. TCRdb re-derived calls from the multiplex PCR reads in MiXCR, one entry per CDR3 protein. The sample contains hundreds of thousands of distinct CDR3 sequences, 15% to 20% of which appear only once. The chain joins TRBV20-1 to TRBJ1-4; tentative D call: TRBD1 (5 bases). The sample was blood. This TCR was sampled from a man aged 40-49 years with Graves' ophthalmopathy. This CDR3 reads CSARDHEKLFF. The CDR3 DNA follows: TGCAGTGCCAGGGATCACGAAAAACTGTTTTTT.